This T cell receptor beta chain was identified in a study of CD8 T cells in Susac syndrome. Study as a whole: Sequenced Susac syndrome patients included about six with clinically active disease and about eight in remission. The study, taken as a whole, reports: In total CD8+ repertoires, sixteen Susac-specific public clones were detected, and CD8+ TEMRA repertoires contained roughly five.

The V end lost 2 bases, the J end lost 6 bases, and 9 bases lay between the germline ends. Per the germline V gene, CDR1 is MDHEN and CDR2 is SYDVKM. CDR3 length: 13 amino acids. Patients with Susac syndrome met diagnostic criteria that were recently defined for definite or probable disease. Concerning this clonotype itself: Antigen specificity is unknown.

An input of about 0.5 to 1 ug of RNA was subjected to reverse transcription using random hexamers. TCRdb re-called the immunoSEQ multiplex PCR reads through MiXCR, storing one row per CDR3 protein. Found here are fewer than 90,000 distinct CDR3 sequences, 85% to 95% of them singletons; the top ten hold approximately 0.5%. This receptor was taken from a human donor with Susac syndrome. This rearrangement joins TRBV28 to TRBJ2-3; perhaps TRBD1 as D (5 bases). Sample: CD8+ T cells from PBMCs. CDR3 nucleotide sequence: TGTGCCAGCAGTTTAGACAGTCCGGATACGCAGTATTTT. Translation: CASSLDSPDTQYF.